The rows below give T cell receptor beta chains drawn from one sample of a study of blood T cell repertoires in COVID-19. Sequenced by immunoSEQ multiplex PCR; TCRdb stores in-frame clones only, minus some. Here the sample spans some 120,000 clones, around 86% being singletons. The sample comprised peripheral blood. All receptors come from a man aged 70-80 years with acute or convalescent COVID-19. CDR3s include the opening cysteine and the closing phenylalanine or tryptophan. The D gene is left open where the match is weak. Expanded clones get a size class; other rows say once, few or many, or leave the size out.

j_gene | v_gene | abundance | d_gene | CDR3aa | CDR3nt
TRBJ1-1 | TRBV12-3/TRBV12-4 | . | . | CASSALGAAEAFF | TGTGCCAGCAGCGCTCTGGGGGCCGCTGAAGCTTTCTTT
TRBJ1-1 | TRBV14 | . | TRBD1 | CASSAMDRGRIEAFF | TGTGCCAGCAGCGCCATGGACAGGGGGCGAATTGAAGCTTTCTTT
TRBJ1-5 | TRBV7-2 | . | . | CASSLSGIGNQPQHF | TGTGCCAGCAGCTTAAGCGGGATCGGCAATCAGCCCCAGCATTTT
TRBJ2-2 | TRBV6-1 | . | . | CASSEAYQYWAGKTGELFF | TGTGCCAGCAGTGAAGCCTATCAATATTGGGCAGGAAAGACCGGGGAGCTGTTTTTT
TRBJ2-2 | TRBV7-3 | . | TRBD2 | CASSQRGGPGELFF | TGTGCCAGCAGCCAGCGGGGGGGCCCCGGGGAGCTGTTTTTT
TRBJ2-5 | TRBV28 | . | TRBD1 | CASRLGTARAQETQYF | TGTGCCAGCAGACTCGGGACAGCAAGGGCCCAAGAGACCCAGTACTTC
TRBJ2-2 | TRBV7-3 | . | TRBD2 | CASSLRTSGTGELFF | TGTGCCAGCAGCTTAAGGACTAGCGGGACCGGGGAGCTGTTTTTT
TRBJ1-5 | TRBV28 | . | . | CASRSGALGNQPQHF | TGTGCCAGCAGATCCGGTGCCTTGGGCAATCAGCCCCAGCATTTT
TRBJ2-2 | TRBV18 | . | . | CASSPRLGGQYTGELFF | TGTGCCAGCTCACCACGGTTGGGTGGACAATACACCGGGGAGCTGTTTTTT
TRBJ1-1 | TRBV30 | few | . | CAGQKMNTEAFF | TGTGCTGGACAGAAAATGAACACTGAAGCTTTCTTT
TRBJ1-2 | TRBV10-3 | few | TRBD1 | CAISESIGHRGRLYYGYTF | TGTGCCATCAGTGAGTCGATCGGGCACAGGGGGCGCTTATACTATGGCTACACCTTC
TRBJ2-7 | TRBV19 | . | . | CASSKGVQSYEQYF | TGTGCCAGTAGTAAGGGGGTGCAGAGTTACGAGCAGTACTTC
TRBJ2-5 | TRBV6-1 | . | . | CASSELGSRETQYF | TGTGCCAGCAGTGAACTGGGCAGCCGAGAGACCCAGTACTTC
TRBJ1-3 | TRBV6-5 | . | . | CASSYGTTGNTIYF | TGTGCCAGCAGTTACGGGACAACAGGAAACACCATATATTTT
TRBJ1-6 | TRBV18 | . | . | CASSPYQGSSYNSPLHF | TGTGCCAGCTCACCATATCAAGGGAGCTCCTATAATTCACCCCTCCACTTT
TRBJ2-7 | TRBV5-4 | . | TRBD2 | CASSASLAGGRTYEQYF | TGTGCCAGCAGCGCCAGCCTAGCGGGAGGGCGTACCTACGAGCAGTACTTC
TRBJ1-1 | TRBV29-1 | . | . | CSAEGQQNTEAFF | TGCAGCGCTGAAGGACAGCAGAACACTGAAGCTTTCTTT
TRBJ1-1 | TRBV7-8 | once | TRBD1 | CASSLRTRGTEAFF | TGTGCCAGCAGCCTCCGGACCAGGGGGACTGAAGCTTTCTTT
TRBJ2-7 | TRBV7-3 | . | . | CASSADYSILRYEQYF | TGTGCCAGCAGCGCGGACTACAGTATTTTACGCTACGAGCAGTACTTC
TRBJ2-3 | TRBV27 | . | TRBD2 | CASSLASLAGVQDTQYF | TGTGCCAGCAGTTTAGCCTCACTAGCGGGAGTGCAAGATACGCAGTATTTT